This TCR beta chain appears in the sequencing data of a study of control samples from healthy donors and cancer patients. Some clones are missing from TCRdb's copy, which holds only in-frame ones; the method was immunoSEQ multiplex PCR. The repertoire consists of 130,000 or so clones, with around 86% occurring once and the leading ten covering more than 8%. This clone has just one count. CDR3 length: 19 amino acids. Germline loops: CDR1 SEHNR, CDR2 FQNEAQ (reference sequence). Trimming removed 6 bases at V and 5 bases at J, with 31 bases between. The sequenced sample was blood. The chain carries TRBV7-9 and TRBJ1-2, with D maybe TRBD1 (5 bases). This clonotype was obtained from a man aged 40-49 years in good health. The CDR3 nucleotides are TGTGCCAGCAGAGTAGGGGCTGGGGCGATACCCCCCCTACTGTATGGCTACACCTTC. This gives the protein CASRVGAGAIPPLLYGYTF.